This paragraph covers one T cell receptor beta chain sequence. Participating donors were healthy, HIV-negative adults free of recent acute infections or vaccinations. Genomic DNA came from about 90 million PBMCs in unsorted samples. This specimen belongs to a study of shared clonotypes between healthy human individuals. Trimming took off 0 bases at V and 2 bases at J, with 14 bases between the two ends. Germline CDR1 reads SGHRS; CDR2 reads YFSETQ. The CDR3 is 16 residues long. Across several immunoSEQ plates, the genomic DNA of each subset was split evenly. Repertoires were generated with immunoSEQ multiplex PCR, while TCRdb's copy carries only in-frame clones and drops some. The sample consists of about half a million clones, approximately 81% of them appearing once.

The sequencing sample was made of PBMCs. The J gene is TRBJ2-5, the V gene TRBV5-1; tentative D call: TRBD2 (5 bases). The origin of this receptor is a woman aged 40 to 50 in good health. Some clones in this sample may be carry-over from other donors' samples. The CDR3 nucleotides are TGCGCCAGCAGCTTGGGGGTGGGAGTGGGGCAAGAGACCCAGTACTTC. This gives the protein CASSLGVGVGQETQYF.